The clone carrying this TCR beta chain came up many times. Its target is not known. This specimen comes from a study of early T cells in non-severe SARS-CoV-2 infection. Study in general: Sequenced material consisted of bulk RNA (from unsorted whole blood), and chains were unpaired.

J lost 11 bases, V lost 4 bases, and 9 bases had no gene match. Germline lookup yields CDR1 SGHNT and CDR2 YYREEE (reference sequence). The CDR3 is made up of 14 amino acids. Attachment of unique molecular identifiers to individual cDNA molecules was performed. TCRdb re-called the 5' RACE reads through MiXCR, storing one row per CDR3 protein. Among approximately 70,000 distinct CDR3 sequences listed, about 9.4% were seen once. Study observations and caveats: Private and CD4 specificities were missed by VDJdb matching, skewed to anti-spike CD8.

The material was whole blood, obtained at baseline. The rearrangement uses TRBV5-4 and TRBJ2-7; TRBD2 matches 13 bases. This sequence was found in an adult who was a healthcare worker with PCR-confirmed SARS-CoV-2 infection or an uninfected control (not recorded which). CDR3 loop: CASSPGLAGDQEYF. The CDR3 DNA is TGTGCCAGCAGCCCAGGACTAGCGGGGGACCAGGAGTACTTC. The whole variable domain, filled in from reference TRBV5-4 and TRBJ2-7, reads ETGVTQSPTHLIKTRGQQVTLRCSSQSGHNTVSWYQQALGQGPQFIFQYYREEENGRGNFPPRFSGLQFPNYSSELNVNALELDDSALYLCASSPGLAGDQEYFGPGTRLTVT.